This TCR beta chain appears in the sequencing data of a study of molecular identifiers for immune sequencing clone quantification. Trimming removed 2 bases from V and 4 bases from J, with 21 bases in between. The CDR3 spans 17 residues. Germline values: CDR1 SGHRS, CDR2 YFSETQ. TCRdb reprocessed the PCR reads via MiXCR and lists one record per CDR3 protein. In the table there are 65,000 or so distinct CDR3 sequences, about 18% of which are singletons. This clonotype has just a few counts. The rearrangement uses TRBV5-1 and TRBJ1-2; the D is unclear. This sequence originates from a human donor in good health. Some libraries in this study had Jurkat cell RNA spiked in. Sequencing was done on a sample of naive CD8+ T cells from blood, with Jurkat cell RNA spiked in. Sample subset: FACS-sorted CD8+CD4-CCR7+CD45RA+ naive T cells. CDR3 in DNA: TGCGCCAGCAGCTTTGGGGTAGACAATCCTATTCTCTATGGCTACACCTTC. Translated: CASSFGVDNPILYGYTF.